Each of the 27 T cell receptor beta chains below was sequenced from the same sample in a study of blood T cells in healthy people across ages (dated by TCRdb to 2015 to 2017). Library creation used 5' RACE. Sequencing was performed on an Illumina HiSeq 2500. A second roughly 7 to 12 cycle PCR used a sample-barcoded 5' primer and a J-beta primer mix. TCRdb reran the public reads through fastp at Q25 and MiXCR, keeping productive beta chains. Here each entry gathers all rows of one CDR3 protein and keeps the most common genes and DNA. The sample includes more than 550,000 distinct CDR3 sequences, with about a fifth observed a single time. The ten top clones hold around 21% of the sample. Sequenced material: blood. These receptors were taken from a man aged 70-80 years in good health.

The chain carries TRBV7-9 and TRBJ2-5, with TRBD1 matching 8 bases. The length of the CDR3 is 14 residues. CDR1 SEHNR and CDR2 FQNEAQ come from the germline V gene (reference sequence). J was trimmed by 3 bases and V by 5 bases; bases with no gene match: 5. The CDR3: CASSVPTGEETQYF. CDR3 nucleotide sequence: TGTGCCAGCAGCGTACCGACAGGGGAAGAGACCCAGTACTTC.

The chain uses TRBV6-1 and TRBJ2-2; no reliable D call. The CDR3 runs to 10 residues. Germline loops: CDR1 MNHNS, CDR2 SASEGT. V was clipped by 5 bases and J by 8 bases, with 3 bases between them. CDR3 amino acids: CASSWGELFF. CDR3 sequence (DNA): TGTGCCAGCAGTTGGGGGGAGCTGTTTTTT.

This clonotype was counted only a few times. This sequence joins TRBV18 and TRBJ2-1; TRBD1 matches at 11 bases. With V trimmed by 3 bases and J by 5 bases, 3 bases remained unmatched. The germline CDR1 and CDR2 sequences are KGHSH and LQKENI. The CDR3 is made up of 15 amino acids. The CDR3 sequence: CASSPGTGGNNEQFF. CDR3 bases: TGTGCCAGCTCACCCGGGACAGGGGGGAACAATGAGCAGTTCTTC.

The genes are TRBV12-3 or TRBV12-4 and TRBJ2-2, with D uncertain. This CDR3 contains 16 residues. V gave up 0 bases and J gave up 1 base, with 9 bases separating them. The CDR3 spells CASSLAVQVNTGELFF. DNA for the CDR3: TGTGCCAGCAGTTTAGCTGTCCAGGTGAACACCGGGGAGCTGTTTTTT.

The V and J genes are TRBV20-1 and TRBJ2-7; D call uncertain. Between the trimmed V and J ends, which lost 5 bases and 2 bases, there was a span of 13 bases. CDR1 is DFQATT, CDR2 SNEGSKA, per germline (reference sequence). There are 13 residues in the CDR3. The CDR3 region has the DNA TGCAGTGCTGAGGACCGAATCGCCTACGAGCAGTACTTC. Its protein is CSAEDRIAYEQYF.

This clonotype was found a few times. The chain joins TRBV20-1 to TRBJ2-1, with D unresolved. The germline gives CDR1 DFQATT, CDR2 SNEGSKA (reference sequence). Deletions cut 0 bases from V and 10 bases from J, with 16 bases between. This CDR3 contains 14 residues. The CDR3 DNA reads TGCAGTGCTAGAGATCATGCTAGGCTGGGCGAGCAGTTCTTC. This translates into CSARDHARLGEQFF.

This clonotype has a handful of counts. The chain carries TRBV6-2 or TRBV6-3 and TRBJ2-3; D ambiguous. CDR3 length: 15 residues. In germline, CDR1 is MNHEY, CDR2 SVGEGT. Trimming removed 4 bases from V and 0 bases from J, with 11 bases in between. The CDR3 here is CASSSRATSTDTQYF. CDR3 sequence (DNA): TGTGCCAGCAGTTCCCGGGCAACCAGCACAGATACGCAGTATTTT.

This chain connects TRBV9 to TRBJ2-7, with TRBD1 matching 7 bases. Germline CDR1 and CDR2: SGDLS and YYNGEE. Trimming removed 3 bases from V and 3 bases from J; junction bases left unmatched: 6. This CDR3 has 14 residues. CDR3 amino acids: CASSESGQFYEQYF. CDR3 nucleotide sequence: TGTGCCAGCAGCGAATCGGGACAGTTCTACGAGCAGTACTTC.

This chain links TRBV6-5 with TRBJ1-1, with 9 bases identical to TRBD1. Per the germline V gene, CDR1 is MNHEY and CDR2 is SVGAGI. CDR3 length: 15 residues. J lost 4 bases, V lost 6 bases, and 9 bases had no gene match. In nucleotides, the CDR3 is TGTGCCAGCAGACAGTCGACAGGGGGTGTCACTGAAGCTTTCTTT. Residues: CASRQSTGGVTEAFF.

The chain is built from TRBV5-1 and TRBJ2-3, with TRBD1 identical over 11 bases. The CDR3 is 16 residues long. Germline values: CDR1 SGHRS, CDR2 YFSETQ. With 0 bases clipped from V and 5 bases from J, the junction kept 5 bases outside the gene matches. This chain's CDR3 is CASSLDGTGGVDTQYF. The CDR3 DNA is TGCGCCAGCAGCTTGGACGGGACAGGGGGAGTAGATACGCAGTATTTT.

This clonotype was seen only a few times. This chain uses TRBV7-2 with TRBJ2-4, with 11 bases that match TRBD2. V gave up 4 bases and J gave up 1 base; unmatched junction bases: 15. In germline, CDR1 is SGHTA, CDR2 FQGNSA. This CDR3 has 20 amino acids. The CDR3 spells CASSSLAGGQFSLAKNIQYF. CDR3 DNA: TGTGCCAGCAGCTCGCTAGCGGGGGGACAATTTTCCCTGGCCAAAAACATTCAGTACTTC.

In its sample, this clonotype was seen a few times. J is TRBJ2-4 and V is TRBV12-5; a weak D match, TRBD2 (5 bases). CDR3 length: 17 amino acids. Germline loops: CDR1 LGHNT, CDR2 FRNRAP. Trimming cost V 6 bases and J 1 base, with 19 bases left between them. The CDR3 protein is CASGMDWNDVAKNIQYF. CDR3 DNA sequence: TGTGCTAGTGGGATGGACTGGAACGACGTGGCCAAAAACATTCAGTACTTC.

A few counts support this clonotype. In DNA form, the CDR3 reads TGTGCCAGCAGTTACCACCCAATGTGGGTTCAGGGGGCGCAGAATGAGCAGTTCTTC. It is translated as CASSYHPMWVQGAQNEQFF. This sequence joins TRBV6-2 or TRBV6-3 and TRBJ2-5; 8 nucleotides match TRBD1. The DNA matches TRBJ2-1 better at its end, which makes the J call doubtful. This CDR3 contains 19 residues. Per the germline V gene, CDR1 is MNHEY and CDR2 is SVGEGT.

The chain combines TRBV2 with TRBJ1-2; the D gene is possibly TRBD1 (6 bases). The germline gives CDR1 SNHLY, CDR2 FYNNEI. CDR3 length: 14 residues. Trimming stripped 2 bases from V and 5 bases from J, with 12 bases between. The CDR3 is CASSERGAGYGYTF. The CDR3 DNA sequence: TGTGCCAGCAGTGAAAGGGGGGCAGGGTATGGCTACACCTTC.

In DNA form, the CDR3 reads TGTGCCAGCAGTGTTAACAGGAACCAAGAGACCCAGTACTTC. Protein sequence: CASSVNRNQETQYF. The rearrangement uses TRBV2 and TRBJ2-5; a weak D match, TRBD1 (5 bases). The V end was cut by 4 bases, the J end by 0 bases, with 9 bases between. Germline V gene sequence: CDR1 SNHLY, CDR2 FYNNEI. This CDR3 has 14 amino acids.

About this clonotype: A read error may explain this, as a much larger clone is one base away. V is TRBV19 and J is TRBJ1-4; 9 bases map to TRBD1. The V and J ends lost 8 bases and 9 bases, in that order; junction bases with no gene match: 10. Germline loops: CDR1 LNHDA, CDR2 SQIVND (reference sequence). CDR3 length: 14 amino acids. The CDR3 sequence: CASETGTGRQKLFF. In DNA form, the CDR3 reads TGTGCCAGTGAGACCGGGACAGGGAGACAAAAACTGTTTTTT.

The rearrangement uses TRBV19 and TRBJ2-7; possibly TRBD1 for D (5 bases). With 3 bases removed from V and 3 bases from J, the gap between germline ends came to 12 bases. Germline loops: CDR1 LNHDA, CDR2 SQIVND (reference sequence). The CDR3 runs 14 residues. CDR3 region: CASSMGNRYYEQYF. In DNA, the CDR3 is TGTGCCAGTAGTATGGGGAACAGGTACTACGAGCAGTACTTC.

The chain links TRBV20-1 to TRBJ2-3, with D perhaps TRBD2 (5 bases). CDR1 is DFQATT, CDR2 SNEGSKA, per germline (reference sequence). This CDR3 has 14 residues. The V end was cut by 5 bases, the J end by 1 base, with 13 bases between. The CDR3 DNA is TGCAGTGCTCCCCGCGGGTTGGGCACAGATACGCAGTATTTT. This sequence encodes CSAPRGLGTDTQYF.

This sequence joins TRBV18 and TRBJ2-4; 7 positions agree with TRBD1. Germline V gene lookup returns CDR1 KGHSH and CDR2 LQKENI. V lost 5 bases and J lost 5; bases outside the gene matches: 3. The CDR3 spans 13 residues. CDR3: CASSTGEQNIQYF. DNA of the CDR3: TGTGCCAGCTCAACAGGGGAACAAAACATTCAGTACTTC. Full variable domain (missing parts from reference TRBV18 and TRBJ2-4): NAGVMQNPRHLVRRRGQEARLRCSPMKGHSHVYWYRQLPEEGLKFMVYLQKENIIDESGMPKERFSAEFPKEGPSILRIQQVVRGDSAAYFCASSTGEQNIQYFGAGTRLSVL.

The rearrangement joins TRBV12-3 or TRBV12-4 to TRBJ1-2; 7 bases align to TRBD1. The CDR3 is 15 amino acids. V was pared by 4 bases and J by 4 bases, with 9 bases of the junction left unmatched. The CDR3 spells CASSSGTAPIYGYTF. In nucleotides, the CDR3 is TGTGCCAGCAGTTCCGGGACAGCGCCGATCTATGGCTACACCTTC.

The chain recombines TRBV28 with TRBJ1-2; TRBD1 is a possible D gene (6 bases). Germline V gives CDR1 MDHEN, CDR2 SYDVKM. The length of the CDR3 is 13 residues. V dropped 3 bases and J dropped 8 bases, with 13 bases sitting between them. This chain's CDR3 is CASSFGAGVGYTF. CDR3 in DNA: TGTGCCAGCAGTTTTGGGGCAGGGGTAGGCTACACCTTC.

This clonotype came up a few times. V usage is TRBV11-2 and J usage is TRBJ2-5, with D possibly TRBD2 on 6 matching bases. V was shortened by 5 bases and J by 5 bases, with 24 bases between the two germline ends. The CDR3 has 17 amino acids. The germline CDR1 and CDR2 sequences are SGHAT and FQNNGV. For the CDR3, the DNA is TGTGCCAGCAGCCAAGCGGGCGATAACAGGTTCAGGGAGACCCAGTACTTC. This translates into CASSQAGDNRFRETQYF.

This clonotype was observed a handful of times. V is TRBV12-3 or TRBV12-4 and J is TRBJ2-3; 13 bases fit TRBD2. CDR3 length: 17 amino acids. Unmatched junction bases numbered 8, after V lost 3 bases and J lost 5 bases. CDR3 DNA: TGTGCCAGCAGTTTTGGACTAGCGGGGGCCCTGGAAGATACGCAGTATTTT. Translating it yields CASSFGLAGALEDTQYF.

V and J are TRBV6-1 and TRBJ2-6; 8 nucleotides align to TRBD1. Per the germline V gene, CDR1 is MNHNS and CDR2 is SASEGT. V was pared by 6 bases and J by 1 base, with 8 bases of the junction left unmatched. The CDR3 sequence is 17 residues long. The CDR3 nucleotides are TGTGCCAGCAGCCTCGGACAGGGAGGTTCTGGGGCCAACGTCCTGACTTTC. Protein product: CASSLGQGGSGANVLTF.

This clonotype was counted only a few times. The chain carries TRBV10-2 and TRBJ2-7; 9 bases match TRBD1. The V gene's germline CDR1 is WSHSY and CDR2 SAAADI. This CDR3 contains 15 residues. V was clipped by 2 bases and J by 5 bases; unmatched bases: 7. This CDR3 reads CASSETDRGGHEQYF. The CDR3 bases are TGCGCCAGCAGTGAGACGGACAGGGGAGGGCACGAGCAGTACTTC.

This clonotype has a handful of counts. The chain recombines TRBV13 with TRBJ1-1, with 7 bases identical to TRBD1. V was clipped by 4 bases and J by 1 base; unmatched bases: 9. The CDR3 loop spans 16 amino acids. Germline V gene data show CDR1 as PRHDT and CDR2 as FYEKMQ (reference sequence). The CDR3 loop reads CASSSGRGRKNTEAFF. The CDR3 nucleotides are TGTGCCAGCAGCTCTGGAAGGGGGCGAAAGAACACTGAAGCTTTCTTT.

The genes are TRBV6-1 and TRBJ1-5; 8 nucleotides agree with TRBD1. The CDR3 contains 15 residues. CDR1 is MNHNS, CDR2 SASEGT, per germline. With V trimmed by 6 bases and J by 1 base, 5 bases remained unmatched. DNA for the CDR3: TGTGCCAGCAGGGCAGGGGGCGTGAGCAATCAGCCCCAGCATTTT. This sequence encodes CASRAGGVSNQPQHF.